The source of this T cell receptor beta chain is a study of cytomegalovirus exposure and HLA in healthy donors. Germline values: CDR1 MNHNS, CDR2 SASEGT. The CDR3 contains 13 residues. As to this clone: Its antigen is currently unknown. A read error may account for a junction end that differs from germline. The sample holds other DNA sequences that translate to the same CDR3.

The PCR employed 60 Vbeta primers together with 13 Jbeta primers. This table comes from immunoSEQ multiplex PCR, and its TCRdb copy is limited to in-frame clones, with some not included. The repertoire consists of about 200,000 clones, with 70% occurring once and the leading ten covering less than 3%. Study-wide results and limits: Later work found that TCR association rates differed between HLA loci; DRB1 had the most and HLA-C the fewest. A missense DCLRE1C variant was associated with V- and J-gene trimming of TCR beta chains in a later analysis, and an independent cohort replicated the association. Prediction of most subjects' HLA-A and HLA-B alleles by TCR beta sequences was reportedly accurate.

V and J are TRBV6-1 and TRBJ1-5; D is undetermined. Specimen: PBMCs. The receptor comes from a man between 35 and 55 years old in good health and CMV-seropositive. This CDR3 reads CASSGEGNQPQHF. Written as DNA, the CDR3 is TGCGCCAGCAGTGGCGAGGGCAATCAGCCCCAGCATTTT.